This TCR beta chain was recovered during a study of ipilimumab plus nivolumab after autologous stem cell transplantation. Assay: immunoSEQ multiplex PCR; the TCRdb copy retains only in-frame clones and omits some. In the table there are more than 20,000 clones, around 80% of which are singletons. The table lists this clone with a few counts. The source is a male donor with diffuse large B-cell lymphoma. The material sequenced was PBMCs, taken in a trial of ipilimumab plus nivolumab as post-transplant consolidation.

CDR3 bases: TGCAGCGTTGAGAAGGGCTCCTACGAGCAGTACTTC. It specifies CSVEKGSYEQYF. The chain links TRBV29-1 to TRBJ2-7; no reliable D call. This CDR3 is 12 amino acids long. The ends were cut back, 3 bases at V and 0 bases at J, with 6 bases in the middle. Germline CDR1 is SQVTM and CDR2 is ANQGSEA.